The 21 T cell receptor beta chains reported below all come from one sample, sequenced in a study of patients and donors after allogeneic stem cell transplantation. MiXCR, run by TCRdb on the RT-PCR reads, gives a single entry per CDR3 protein. The data hold 800,000 to 1,000,000 distinct CDR3 sequences, with more than 15% observed a single time. The specimen was blood, either unsorted or a sorted T cell fraction (not recorded which). All receptors come from a human donor who was either an allogeneic HSCT recipient or a stem cell or donor lymphocyte infusion donor (not recorded which). It is not recorded whose cells these are; they may come from a transplant donor.

This chain links TRBV11-3 with TRBJ2-1; tentative D call: TRBD1 (6 bases). The CDR3 is 16 residues long. CDR1 and CDR2 (germline): SGHNT, YENEEA. With 4 bases removed from V and 7 bases from J, the gap between germline ends came to 20 bases. The CDR3 loop is CASSSSFDYRENEQFF. As DNA, the CDR3 is TGTGCCAGCAGCTCCTCTTTCGACTACAGGGAGAATGAGCAGTTCTTC.

This chain connects TRBV6-1 to TRBJ1-6; a weak D match, TRBD1 (6 bases). The germline V gene encodes CDR1 MNHNS and CDR2 SASEGT. The CDR3 loop spans 15 amino acids. Trimming removed 6 bases at V and 8 bases at J, with 17 bases between. Here the CDR3 reads CASSRTRGGYSPLHF. Written as DNA, the CDR3 is TGTGCCAGCAGCCGCACGAGGGGGGGCTATTCACCCCTCCACTTT.

This chain uses TRBV12-3 or TRBV12-4 with TRBJ1-3; 8 bases are a match to TRBD1. Trimming at V came to 6 bases and at J to 4 bases, leaving 8 bases not matched to a gene. There are 15 residues in the CDR3. This CDR3 is CASRPMDRVGNTIYF. The CDR3, as DNA: TGTGCCAGCAGACCCATGGACAGGGTAGGAAACACCATATATTTT.

A few counts support this clonotype. This chain joins TRBV20-1 and TRBJ2-5, with a possible D match to TRBD2 (5 bases). Germline V gene data show CDR1 as DFQATT and CDR2 as SNEGSKA (reference sequence). Deletions cut 0 bases from V and 5 bases from J, with 19 bases between. CDR3 size: 16 residues. CDR3 loop: CSAREGLRVRYETQYF. As DNA, the CDR3 is TGCAGTGCTAGAGAAGGGTTGCGGGTTAGGTATGAGACCCAGTACTTC.

To note about this clonotype: One junction end does not reproduce the germline sequence, and a read error may be involved. The V call is TRBV18, the J call TRBJ2-7; the D gene could be TRBD1 or TRBD2 (5 bases each). Germline V gene data show CDR1 as KGHSH and CDR2 as LQKENI. CDR3 length: 16 residues. CDR3 nucleotide sequence: TGTGCCAGCTCCCAGGGACGGGGTCGTCCGAACTACGAGCTGTACTTC. Its translation: CASSQGRGRPNYELYF.

The V call is TRBV29-1, the J call TRBJ2-7, with D possibly matching TRBD1 (6 bases). With 4 bases removed from V and 4 bases from J, the gap between germline ends came to 8 bases. Germline CDR1 SQVTM, CDR2 ANQGSEA. The CDR3 loop spans 11 amino acids. The CDR3 region is CSVAGEYEQYF. The CDR3 DNA reads as TGCAGCGTTGCAGGGGAATACGAGCAGTACTTC.

This clonotype was counted a few times. This chain joins TRBV12-3 or TRBV12-4 and TRBJ2-1, with 7 bases lining up with TRBD2. The CDR3 runs to 14 residues. J gave up 5 bases and V 6 bases, and 7 bases lay outside the gene matches. The CDR3 DNA reads TGTGCCAGCAGCGCCGGGACTAATGACAATGAGCAGTTCTTC. This codes for CASSAGTNDNEQFF.

This clonotype was seen only a few times. The J gene is TRBJ1-2, the V gene TRBV20-1, with 8 nucleotides matching TRBD1. Germline values: CDR1 DFQATT, CDR2 SNEGSKA (reference sequence). CDR3 length: 14 residues. V lost 0 bases, J lost 8 bases, and 8 bases stayed unmatched. The chain's CDR3 is CSARELWTGFGYTF. The CDR3 region has the DNA TGCAGTGCTAGAGAGTTGTGGACAGGGTTCGGCTACACCTTC.

The CDR3: CASSLGRGKGTGELFF. In nucleotides, the CDR3 is TGTGCCAGCAGCTTAGGGCGGGGGAAAGGAACCGGGGAGCTGTTTTTT. The J gene is TRBJ2-2, the V gene TRBV7-3, with 7 bases fitting TRBD2. CDR3 length: 16 amino acids. Germline V gene lookup returns CDR1 SGHTA and CDR2 FQGTGA. Losses at the gene ends were 2 bases for V and 5 bases for J; bases not matched to a gene: 8.

This clonotype was counted ten times or more. The chain joins TRBV28 to TRBJ1-2; possibly TRBD1 for D (5 bases). This CDR3 is built from 13 residues. Germline V gene data show CDR1 as MDHEN and CDR2 as SYDVKM. Trimming removed 2 bases from V and 4 bases from J, with 8 bases in between. The CDR3 DNA sequence: TGTGCCAGCAGTTTACAGGGTCCCTATGGCTACACCTTC. Translated, it gives CASSLQGPYGYTF.

In its sample, this clonotype was seen a few times. The gene calls are TRBV6-2 or TRBV6-3 and TRBJ1-1; possibly TRBD1 for D (6 bases). V was trimmed by 5 bases and J by 8 bases, leaving 12 bases between them. The CDR3 totals 12 residues. Germline V gives CDR1 MNHEY, CDR2 SVGEGT. The CDR3 protein is CASSPRQAEAFF. The DNA of the CDR3 is TGTGCCAGCAGTCCAAGACAGGCCGAAGCTTTCTTT.

This clonotype has at least ten counts. V and J are TRBV18 and TRBJ1-1; no clear D gene. The CDR3 spans 13 residues. Looked up from germline, CDR1 is KGHSH and CDR2 is LQKENI. Between the trimmed V and J ends, which lost 3 bases and 0 bases, there was a span of 5 bases. CDR3 nucleotides: TGTGCCAGCTCACCTTTAATGAACACTGAAGCTTTCTTT. Translation: CASSPLMNTEAFF.

This chain links TRBV20-1 with TRBJ1-6; perhaps TRBD1 as D (5 bases). The CDR3 has 16 amino acids. The ends were cut back, 0 bases at V and 10 bases at J, with 19 bases in the middle. The germline gives CDR1 DFQATT, CDR2 SNEGSKA (reference sequence). CDR3 in DNA: TGCAGTGCTAGAGATTGGGGCACGGCCACGGGATCACCCCTCCACTTT. It yields the protein CSARDWGTATGSPLHF.

This clonotype was observed a handful of times. The chain uses TRBV7-2 and TRBJ2-7; a possible D gene is TRBD2 (5 bases). The germline CDR1 and CDR2 sequences are SGHTA and FQGNSA. V was pared by 5 bases and J by 2 bases, with 13 bases between. The CDR3 consists of 14 residues. The CDR3 sequence is CASSPETRTYEQYF. CDR3 DNA sequence: TGTGCCAGCAGCCCCGAAACTAGGACCTACGAGCAGTACTTC. Using reference TRBV7-2 and TRBJ2-7 for the parts outside the CDR3, the full variable domain is GAGVSQSPSNKVTEKGKDVELRCDPISGHTALYWYRQSLGQGLEFLIYFQGNSAPDKSGLPSDRFSAERTGGSVSTLTIQRTQQEDSAVYLCASSPETRTYEQYFGPGTRLTVT.

The chain has TRBV3-1 and TRBJ1-1; no clear D. V was pared by 8 bases and J by 6 bases, with 10 bases between. Germline CDR1 is LGHDT and CDR2 is YNNKEL (reference sequence). CDR3 size: 11 residues. As DNA, the CDR3 is TGTGCCAGCGCCGGATCAGCTGAAGCTTTCTTT. Translated: CASAGSAEAFF.

This clonotype was seen only a few times. CDR3 DNA: TGTGCCAGCAGCCGAAAGGGCCAGGGGAACTACGAGCAGTACTTC. This gives the protein CASSRKGQGNYEQYF. The chain carries TRBV4-2 and TRBJ2-7; D possibly corresponds to TRBD1 (6 bases). Germline V gene data show CDR1 as LGHNA and CDR2 as YNFKEQ. Trimming took off 4 bases at V and 3 bases at J, with 16 bases between the two ends. This CDR3 comprises 15 residues.

This chain uses TRBV20-1 with TRBJ2-1; 12 nucleotides match TRBD2. The germline gives CDR1 DFQATT, CDR2 SNEGSKA (reference sequence). V lost 6 bases, J lost 10 bases, and 16 bases stayed unmatched. The CDR3 is made up of 16 amino acids. As DNA, the CDR3 is TGCAGTGCAGGGACACGGACTAGCGGGACTGACTTCGAGCAGTTCTTC. Translating it yields CSAGTRTSGTDFEQFF.

This clonotype came up many times. This chain links TRBV7-9 with TRBJ2-1; the match to TRBD2 covers 7 bases. This CDR3 has 12 amino acids. Germline-derived CDR1 and CDR2 are SEHNR and FQNEAQ (reference sequence). Losses at the gene ends were 1 base for V and 9 bases for J; bases not matched to a gene: 0. CDR3 nucleotide sequence: TGTGCCAGCAGCTTAGGGACTAGTGAGCAGTTCTTC. It yields the protein CASSLGTSEQFF.

This clonotype was found a few times. V usage is TRBV7-2 and J usage is TRBJ2-5, with D perhaps matching TRBD1 or TRBD2 (5 bases each). Between the trimmed V and J ends, which lost 4 bases and 2 bases, there was a span of 14 bases. CDR3 length equals 15 residues. Germline values: CDR1 SGHTA, CDR2 FQGNSA. This CDR3 reads CASSWDASSQETQYF. In DNA, the CDR3 is TGTGCCAGCAGCTGGGACGCGAGCTCTCAAGAGACCCAGTACTTC.

Only a few counts were recorded for this clonotype. The chain uses TRBV6-2 or TRBV6-3 and TRBJ2-1; D unclear. CDR1 is MNHEY and CDR2 is SVGEGT in the germline V gene. Between the trimmed V and J ends, which lost 0 bases and 9 bases, there was a span of 9 bases. This CDR3 comprises 13 residues. CDR3 in DNA: TGTGCCAGCAGTTACTCGATTCCTAGTGAGCAGTTCTTC. It translates to CASSYSIPSEQFF.

The V and J genes are TRBV12-3 or TRBV12-4 and TRBJ2-7, with D uncertain. V dropped 5 bases and J dropped 5 bases, with 22 bases sitting between them. CDR3 length: 16 residues. DNA of the CDR3: TGTGCCAGCAGTGCTTACCCCCGCCGGGCTTCCAACGAGCAGTACTTC. It yields the protein CASSAYPRRASNEQYF.